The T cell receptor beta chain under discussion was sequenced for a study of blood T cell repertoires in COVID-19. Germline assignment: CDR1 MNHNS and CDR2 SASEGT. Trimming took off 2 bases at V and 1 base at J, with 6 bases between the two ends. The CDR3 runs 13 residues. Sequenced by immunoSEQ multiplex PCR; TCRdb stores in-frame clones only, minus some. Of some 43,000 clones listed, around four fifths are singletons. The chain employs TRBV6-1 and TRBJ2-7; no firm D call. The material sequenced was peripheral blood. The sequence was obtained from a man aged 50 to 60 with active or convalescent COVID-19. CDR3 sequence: CASSEQSSYEQYF. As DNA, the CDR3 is TGTGCCAGCAGTGAACAGTCTTCCTACGAGCAGTACTTC.